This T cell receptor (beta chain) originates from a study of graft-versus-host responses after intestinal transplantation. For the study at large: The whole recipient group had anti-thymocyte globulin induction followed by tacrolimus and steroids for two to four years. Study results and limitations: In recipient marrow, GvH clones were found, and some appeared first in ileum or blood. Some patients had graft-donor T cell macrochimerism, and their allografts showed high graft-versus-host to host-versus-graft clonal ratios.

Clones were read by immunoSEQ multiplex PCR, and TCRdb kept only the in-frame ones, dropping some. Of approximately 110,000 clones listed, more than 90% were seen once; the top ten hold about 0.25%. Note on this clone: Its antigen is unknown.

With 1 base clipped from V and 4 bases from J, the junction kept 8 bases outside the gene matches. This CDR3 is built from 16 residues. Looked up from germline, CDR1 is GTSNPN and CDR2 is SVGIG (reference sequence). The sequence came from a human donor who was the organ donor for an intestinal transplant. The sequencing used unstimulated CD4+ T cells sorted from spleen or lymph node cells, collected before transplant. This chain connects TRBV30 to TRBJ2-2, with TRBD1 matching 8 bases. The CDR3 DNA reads TGTGCCTGGAGTGGCCCAGGGGGCCCACTCACCGGGGAGCTGTTTTTT. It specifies CAWSGPGGPLTGELFF.